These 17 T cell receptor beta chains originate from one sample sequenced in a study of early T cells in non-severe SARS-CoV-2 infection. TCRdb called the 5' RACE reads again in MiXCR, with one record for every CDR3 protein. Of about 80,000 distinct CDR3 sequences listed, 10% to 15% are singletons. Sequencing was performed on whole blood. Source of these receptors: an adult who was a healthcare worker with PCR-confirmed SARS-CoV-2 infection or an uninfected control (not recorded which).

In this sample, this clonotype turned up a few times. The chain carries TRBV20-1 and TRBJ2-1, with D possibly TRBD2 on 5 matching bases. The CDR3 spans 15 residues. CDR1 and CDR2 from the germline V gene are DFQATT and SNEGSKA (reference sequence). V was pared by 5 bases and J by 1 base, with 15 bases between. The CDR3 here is CSAYKRSSSYNEQFF. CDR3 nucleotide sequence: TGCAGTGCTTATAAGCGGAGTTCTTCCTACAATGAGCAGTTCTTC.

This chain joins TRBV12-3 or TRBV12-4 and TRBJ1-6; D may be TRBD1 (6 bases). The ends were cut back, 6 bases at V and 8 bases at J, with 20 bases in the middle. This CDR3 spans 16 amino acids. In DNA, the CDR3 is TGTGCCAGCAGGGGGGTGTACCAGGGGAGCGATTCACCCCTCCACTTT. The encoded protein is CASRGVYQGSDSPLHF.

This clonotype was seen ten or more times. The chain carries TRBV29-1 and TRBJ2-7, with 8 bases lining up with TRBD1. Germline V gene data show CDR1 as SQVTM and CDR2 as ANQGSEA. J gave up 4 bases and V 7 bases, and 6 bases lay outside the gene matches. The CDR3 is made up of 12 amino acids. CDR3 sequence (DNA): TGCAGCGCCGGACAGGGCGAGTACGAGCAGTACTTC. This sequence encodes CSAGQGEYEQYF.

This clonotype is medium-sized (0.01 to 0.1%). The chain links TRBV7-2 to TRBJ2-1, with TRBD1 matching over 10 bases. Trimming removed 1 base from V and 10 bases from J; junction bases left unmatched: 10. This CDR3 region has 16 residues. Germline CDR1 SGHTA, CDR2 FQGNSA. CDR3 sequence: CASSLVETGGLKEQFF. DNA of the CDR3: TGTGCCAGCAGCTTAGTCGAGACAGGGGGCTTAAAGGAGCAGTTCTTC. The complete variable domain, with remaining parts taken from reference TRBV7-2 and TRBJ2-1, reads GAGVSQSPSNKVTEKGKDVELRCDPISGHTALYWYRQSLGQGLEFLIYFQGNSAPDKSGLPSDRFSAERTGGSVSTLTIQRTQQEDSAVYLCASSLVETGGLKEQFFGPGTRLTVL.

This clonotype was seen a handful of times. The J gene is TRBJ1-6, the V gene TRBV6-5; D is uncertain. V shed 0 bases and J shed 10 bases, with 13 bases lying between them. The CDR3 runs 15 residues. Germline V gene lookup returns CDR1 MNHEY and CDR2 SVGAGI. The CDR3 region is CASSYSNLAKSPLHF. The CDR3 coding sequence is TGTGCCAGCAGTTACTCGAATTTGGCGAAGTCACCCCTCCACTTT.

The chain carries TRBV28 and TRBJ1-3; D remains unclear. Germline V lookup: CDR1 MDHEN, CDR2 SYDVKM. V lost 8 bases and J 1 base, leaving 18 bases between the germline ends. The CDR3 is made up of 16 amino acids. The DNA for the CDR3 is TGTGCCAGCGCACGAGAGGGTGGGTTTTCTGGAAACACCATATATTTT. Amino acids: CASAREGGFSGNTIYF.

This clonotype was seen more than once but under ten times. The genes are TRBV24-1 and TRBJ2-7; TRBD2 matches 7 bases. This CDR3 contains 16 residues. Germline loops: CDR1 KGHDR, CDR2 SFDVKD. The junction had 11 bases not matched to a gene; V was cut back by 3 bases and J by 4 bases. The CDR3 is CATSDAPGTTLYEQYF. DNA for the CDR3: TGTGCCACCAGTGATGCACCCGGGACTACACTTTACGAGCAGTACTTC.

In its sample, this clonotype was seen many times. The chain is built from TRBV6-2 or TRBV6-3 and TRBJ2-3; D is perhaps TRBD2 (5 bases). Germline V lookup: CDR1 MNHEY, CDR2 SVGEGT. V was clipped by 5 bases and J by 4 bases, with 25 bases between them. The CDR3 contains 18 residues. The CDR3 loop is CASSGRYLTGNVADTQYF. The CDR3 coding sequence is TGTGCCAGCAGTGGCAGATACCTCACGGGGAATGTAGCAGATACGCAGTATTTT.

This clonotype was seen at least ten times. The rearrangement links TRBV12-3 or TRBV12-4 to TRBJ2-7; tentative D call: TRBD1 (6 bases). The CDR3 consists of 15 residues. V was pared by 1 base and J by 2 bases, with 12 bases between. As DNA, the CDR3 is TGTGCCAGCAGTTTAGGGACAGTAATTCCCTACGAGCAGTACTTC. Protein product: CASSLGTVIPYEQYF.

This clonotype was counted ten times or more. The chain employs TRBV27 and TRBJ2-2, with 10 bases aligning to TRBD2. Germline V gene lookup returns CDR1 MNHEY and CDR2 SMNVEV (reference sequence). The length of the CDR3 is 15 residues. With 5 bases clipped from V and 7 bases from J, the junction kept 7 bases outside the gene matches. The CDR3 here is CASSHLAGVNGELFF. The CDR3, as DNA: TGTGCCAGCAGTCACCTAGCGGGAGTGAACGGGGAGCTGTTTTTT.

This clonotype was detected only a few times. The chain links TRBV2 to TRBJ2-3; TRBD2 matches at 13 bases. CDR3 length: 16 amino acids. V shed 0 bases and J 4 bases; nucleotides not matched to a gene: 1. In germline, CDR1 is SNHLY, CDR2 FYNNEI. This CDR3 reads CASSEATSGRSDTQYF. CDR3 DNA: TGTGCCAGCAGTGAAGCGACTAGCGGGAGGTCAGATACGCAGTATTTT. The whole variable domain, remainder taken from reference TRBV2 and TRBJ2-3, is EPEVTQTPSHQVTQMGQEVILRCVPISNHLYFYWYRQILGQKVEFLVSFYNNEISEKSEIFDDQFSVERPDGSNFTLKIRSTKLEDSAMYFCASSEATSGRSDTQYFGPGTRLTVL.

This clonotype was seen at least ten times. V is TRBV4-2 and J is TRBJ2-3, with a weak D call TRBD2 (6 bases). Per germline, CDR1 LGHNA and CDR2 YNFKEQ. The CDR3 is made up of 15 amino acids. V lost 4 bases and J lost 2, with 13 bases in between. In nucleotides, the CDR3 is TGTGCCAGCAGCCGCGGGACTTCGTACACAGATACGCAGTATTTT. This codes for CASSRGTSYTDTQYF.

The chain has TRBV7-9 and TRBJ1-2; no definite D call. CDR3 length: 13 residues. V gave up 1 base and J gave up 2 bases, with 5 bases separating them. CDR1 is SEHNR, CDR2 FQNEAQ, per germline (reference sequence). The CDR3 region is CASSLVINYGYTF. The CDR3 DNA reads TGTGCCAGCAGCTTAGTTATCAACTATGGCTACACCTTC.

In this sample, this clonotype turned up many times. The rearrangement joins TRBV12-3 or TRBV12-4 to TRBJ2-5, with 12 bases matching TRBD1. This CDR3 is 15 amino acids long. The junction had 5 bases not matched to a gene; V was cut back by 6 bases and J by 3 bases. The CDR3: CASRSGTGGKETQYF. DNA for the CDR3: TGTGCCAGCAGGTCCGGGACAGGGGGCAAAGAGACCCAGTACTTC.

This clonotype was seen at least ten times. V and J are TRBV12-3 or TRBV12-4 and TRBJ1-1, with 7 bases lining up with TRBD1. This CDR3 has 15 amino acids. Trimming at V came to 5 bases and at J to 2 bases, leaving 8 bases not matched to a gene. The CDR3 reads CASSTRDRENTEAFF. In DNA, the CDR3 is TGTGCCAGCAGTACCCGAGACAGGGAAAACACTGAAGCTTTCTTT.

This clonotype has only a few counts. The CDR3 is CASSASGAQETQYF. DNA for the CDR3: TGTGCCAGCAGCGCATCGGGGGCTCAAGAGACCCAGTACTTC. V usage is TRBV7-9 and J usage is TRBJ2-5; D is possibly TRBD1 or TRBD2 (6 bases each). Germline CDR1 reads SEHNR; CDR2 reads FQNEAQ (reference sequence). The CDR3 totals 14 residues. V was trimmed by 5 bases and J by 2 bases, leaving 12 bases between them.

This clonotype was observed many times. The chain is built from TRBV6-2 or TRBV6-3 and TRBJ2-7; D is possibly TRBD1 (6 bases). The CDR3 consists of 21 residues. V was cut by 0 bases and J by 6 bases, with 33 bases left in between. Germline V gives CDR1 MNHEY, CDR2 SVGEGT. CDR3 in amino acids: CASSYSPVRDNFLGVFSEQYF. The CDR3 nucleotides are TGTGCCAGCAGTTACTCGCCCGTTCGGGACAACTTCCTCGGGGTTTTCAGCGAGCAGTACTTC.